Here is one T cell receptor (beta chain) with its context. This clonotype was observed many times. Its antigen is currently not known. Per-nucleotide qualities are absent, and no much larger clonotype sits a single base away. The data were obtained in a study of T-cell reconstitution after alpha-beta-depleted transplantation in children (dated by TCRdb to the mid-2010s). General notes on the study: Using TCR repertoire profiling, the study followed T-cell immune reconstitution in a quantitative way in children after TCRalphabeta/CD19-depleted allogeneic hematopoietic cell transplantation.

The library was built by means of PCR. The listed sequencing device is Illumina HiSeq 2500. TCR library preparation used molecular barcoding, with unique molecular identifiers applied to normalize quantification of the TCRbeta repertoire. TCRdb reran the public reads through fastp at Q25 and MiXCR, keeping productive beta chains. Records with the same CDR3 protein are collapsed into one entry carrying the most frequent genes and DNA. This sample holds 600,000 to 700,000 distinct CDR3 sequences; approximately 17% were observed only once. 0.8% to 1.1% of the sample goes to the ten largest clones. V drops 1 base and J drops 1 base, leaving 9 bases in between. Via the germline V gene, CDR1 is SGHDT and CDR2 YYEEEE. CDR3 length: 15 amino acids, cysteine to phenylalanine. The DNA shown is the 45-base CDR3, in frame from base 1.

The chain joins TRBV5-6 to TRBJ2-1; TRBD2 could be the D gene, as 6 bases match. This clonotype was sampled from a human donor who donated a stem cell graft to a child with acute myeloid leukemia. The sample was PBMCs from the stem cell graft donor, taken from the stem cell graft. The sequenced DNA is TGTGCCAGCAGCTTGTGGAGGGTTTCCTACAATGAGCAGTTCTTC. It specifies CASSLWRVSYNEQFF.